What follows is one T cell receptor (beta chain) and its context. Its cognate antigen is unknown. Germline is not matched at one junction end, which may reflect a read error. The data were produced by immunoSEQ multiplex PCR, yet TCRdb's version contains in-frame clones alone and is incomplete. The sample lists about 84,000 clones; approximately 83% were seen once. This specimen belongs to a study of T cell responses to AZD1222 COVID-19 vaccine. Study-wide findings and caveats: Vaccination with two AZD1222 doses was followed by a rise in Spike-specific TCR breadth and depth.

The germline gives CDR1 LGHNA, CDR2 YSLEER. This CDR3 comprises 15 residues. The chain carries TRBV4-3 and TRBJ2-3; 9 bases are shared with TRBD2. The material was peripheral blood, obtained 28 days after the second AZD1222 dose. The receptor was derived from an adult who received the AZD1222 COVID-19 vaccine. The CDR3 here is CASSQGGGGRYTQYF. The CDR3 nucleotides are TGCGCCAGCAGTCAAGGCGGGGGGGGCCGATATACGCAGTATTTT.